Below, one TCR beta chain is given with its context. This table comes from immunoSEQ multiplex PCR, and its TCRdb copy is limited to in-frame clones, with some not included. This table holds approximately 90,000 clones, roughly 92% found once. This sample is drawn from a study of T cell changes during pregnancy in multiple sclerosis. The clonotype comes from a female donor with multiple sclerosis, enrolled in a pregnancy study. The starting material was peripheral blood, obtained in the first trimester of pregnancy.

CDR3 nucleotides: TGTGCCAGCAGGAGGACAGGGGGAAGGGAAAAACTGTTTTTT. Encoded protein: CASRRTGGREKLFF. The chain couples TRBV27 to TRBJ1-4; TRBD1 agrees at 10 bases. Germline V gives CDR1 MNHEY, CDR2 SMNVEV (reference sequence). Trimming removed 6 bases from V and 8 bases from J; junction bases left unmatched: 6. The CDR3 loop spans 14 amino acids.